The clone carrying this T cell receptor beta chain was counted many times. Antigen specificity is unknown. Lactation, pregnancy, other autoimmune disease or uncontrolled infection excluded patients. Used for diagnoses were clinical symptoms, serum thyroxine and TRAb, thyroid ultrasound and orbital computed tomography. These data originate in a study of T cells in Graves' hyperthyroidism and ophthalmopathy. Study-wide findings and caveats: Using 13 V-J features, a model discriminated ophthalmopathy from stable hyperthyroidism. Blood also contained most expanded thyroid clonotypes above 0.001.

RNA transcripts served as the template for amplifying TCR beta CDR3 regions. Using the HTBI primer set, a first-round RT-PCR was run on the TCR CDR3. TCRdb passed the multiplex PCR reads through MiXCR, listing each CDR3 protein once. The sample holds about 570,000 distinct CDR3 sequences, about 43% seen once. The CDR3 runs to 13 residues. Trimming stripped 1 base from V and 9 bases from J, with 12 bases between. Germline V gene sequence: CDR1 SGHTA, CDR2 FQGNSA. Specimen: peripheral blood or thyroid tissue (not recorded which). This sequence joins TRBV7-2 and TRBJ2-5, with D uncertain. This clonotype originated in an adult woman with Graves' disease, either hyperthyroidism or ophthalmopathy (not recorded which). CDR3 nucleotides: TGTGCCAGCAGCTTAGAGGTGGTGGTTTCCCAGTACTTC. Its translation is CASSLEVVVSQYF. The complete variable domain, with remaining parts taken from reference TRBV7-2 and TRBJ2-5, reads GAGVSQSPSNKVTEKGKDVELRCDPISGHTALYWYRQSLGQGLEFLIYFQGNSAPDKSGLPSDRFSAERTGGSVSTLTIQRTQQEDSAVYLCASSLEVVVSQYFGPGTRLLVL.